A single sample gave rise to the 9 T cell receptor beta chains below, sequenced in a study of cytomegalovirus exposure and HLA in healthy donors. TCRdb keeps only in-frame clones here, not all; method: immunoSEQ multiplex PCR. The repertoire has under 300,000 clones, approximately 83% of them found once; the top ten carry around 1.3%. Sequencing was carried out using PBMCs. The source is a woman in her 30s in good health and CMV-seropositive.

The chain combines TRBV19 with TRBJ2-5, with D hard to call. V lost 10 bases, J lost 4 bases, and 10 bases lay in between. Per the germline V gene, CDR1 is LNHDA and CDR2 is SQIVND (reference sequence). This CDR3 is 11 amino acids long. The CDR3 region is CATGFGETQYF. In nucleotides, the CDR3 is TGTGCCACAGGATTCGGAGAGACCCAGTACTTC.

CDR3 amino acids: CASSQFQVDYGYTF. The CDR3 nucleotides are TGTGCCAGCAGCCAATTTCAGGTGGACTATGGCTACACCTTC. This chain uses TRBV14 with TRBJ1-2, with D unresolved. The V end lost 2 bases, the J end lost 3 bases, and 10 bases lay between the germline ends. CDR1 SGHDN and CDR2 FVKESK come from the germline V gene. The CDR3 length is 14 residues.

J is TRBJ1-5 and V is TRBV4-1; 8 bases are a match to TRBD1. CDR3 length equals 17 residues. Germline assignment: CDR1 MGHRA and CDR2 YSYEKL. Germline trimming cut 1 base from V and 2 bases from J; bases unmatched to any gene: 7. The DNA for the CDR3 is TGCGCCAGCAGCCAAGGGACAGGGTTCTTGGGCAATCAGCCCCAGCATTTT. This sequence encodes CASSQGTGFLGNQPQHF.

This sequence joins TRBV6-4 and TRBJ2-3; 8 nucleotides match TRBD2. The CDR3 covers 14 residues. The J segment lost 0 bases and the V segment lost 5 bases, leaving 1 base of the junction unmatched. CDR1 and CDR2 from the germline V gene are MRHNA and SNTAGT. The CDR3 spells CASSSGSSTDTQYF. In DNA, the CDR3 is TGTGCCAGCAGTAGCGGGAGTAGCACAGATACGCAGTATTTT.

V and J are TRBV9 and TRBJ2-1; D is perhaps TRBD2 (7 bases). CDR1 and CDR2 from the germline V gene are SGDLS and YYNGEE. V was clipped by 7 bases and J by 4 bases, with 18 bases between them. The CDR3 has 15 residues. CDR3 DNA: TGTGCCAGCTCTACCGGTGGGGGGGCGTACAATGAGCAGTTCTTC. Encoded protein: CASSTGGGAYNEQFF.

The rearrangement uses TRBV6-6 and TRBJ1-5, with 7 bases lining up with TRBD1. V trimming: 6 bases; J trimming: 5 bases; junction bases outside the gene matches: 7. CDR1 MNHNY and CDR2 SVGAGI come from the germline V gene (reference sequence). The CDR3 is 14 residues long. CDR3 sequence: CASSKDRDDQPQHF. The CDR3 region has the DNA TGTGCCAGCAGCAAAGACAGGGACGATCAGCCCCAGCATTTT.

The rearrangement joins TRBV5-1 to TRBJ2-1; TRBD2 agrees at 13 bases. V shed 3 bases, J shed 8 bases, and the junction held 5 bases outside the gene matches. Germline CDR1 is SGHRS and CDR2 is YFSETQ. This CDR3 has 15 residues. The DNA of the CDR3 is TGCGCCAGCAGCTCCGGGACTAGCGGGAAACATGAGCAGTTCTTC. Protein sequence: CASSSGTSGKHEQFF.

CDR3 region: CASSLGRDWVTDTQYF. CDR3 bases: TGTGCCAGCAGCTTAGGACGGGACTGGGTCACAGATACGCAGTATTTT. The V gene is TRBV11-3, the J gene TRBJ2-3; D may be TRBD2 (6 bases). CDR1 SGHNT and CDR2 YENEEA come from the germline V gene. This CDR3 comprises 16 residues. V lost 1 base, J lost 2 bases, and 13 bases lay in between.

The rearrangement joins TRBV27 to TRBJ1-1, with 7 bases matching TRBD1. The CDR3 spans 14 residues. After removal of 5 bases from V and 3 bases from J, the junction contained 6 bases not matched to a gene. Germline loops: CDR1 MNHEY, CDR2 SMNVEV (reference sequence). CDR3 sequence: CASSRGGLDTEAFF. CDR3 coding DNA: TGTGCCAGCAGTCGAGGGGGCCTAGACACTGAAGCTTTCTTT.